The next 27 T cell receptor beta chains were all read from a single sample in a study of blood T cell repertoires in COVID-19 (TCRdb year 2020). The library was generated by the immunoSEQ multiplex PCR assay. The table comes from immuneACCESS by way of TCRdb, which keeps in-frame sequences with V and J called. Part of the clones is missing from these tables; in studies checked, under half for an unresolved V gene and the rest for unknown reasons. The sample table records 84,000 or so clones; 85% to 95% of these occur just once. The ten biggest clones cover around 6% of the sample. The sample comprised peripheral blood. The source is a woman between 55 and 75 years old with active COVID-19.

This clone was seen a single time. The V gene is TRBV6-6, the J gene TRBJ2-7, with 8 bases matching TRBD2. The CDR3 consists of 13 residues. V was pared by 4 bases and J by 4 bases, with 3 bases of the junction left unmatched. Germline CDR1 and CDR2: MNHNY and SVGAGI (reference sequence). The CDR3 region is CASSWGLGYEQYF. Written as DNA, the CDR3 is TGTGCCAGCAGTTGGGGACTAGGATACGAGCAGTACTTC.

The chain employs TRBV5-1 and TRBJ2-1; TRBD2 is a possible D gene (5 bases). This CDR3 has 16 residues. Germline CDR1 SGHRS, CDR2 YFSETQ. Trimming left V 0 bases short and J 4 bases short, with 14 bases between. The CDR3 protein is CASSLVAESGYNEQFF. The CDR3 DNA sequence: TGCGCCAGCAGCTTGGTGGCGGAGTCGGGGTACAATGAGCAGTTCTTC. The variable domain in full, with the rest retrieved from reference TRBV5-1 and TRBJ2-1, is KAGVTQTPRYLIKTRGQQVTLSCSPISGHRSVSWYQQTPGQGLQFLFEYFSETQRNKGNFPGRFSGRQFSNSRSEMNVSTLELGDSALYLCASSLVAESGYNEQFFGPGTRLTVL.

The V gene is TRBV6-2 or TRBV6-3, the J gene TRBJ1-6; TRBD1 agrees at 8 bases. Germline trimming cut 3 bases from V and 5 bases from J; bases unmatched to any gene: 12. CDR3 length: 18 residues. In germline, CDR1 is MNHEY, CDR2 SVGEGT. CDR3 nucleotide sequence: TGTGCCAGCAGTTATGTGGCCGGACAGGGCCGAGATAATTCACCCCTCCACTTT. Translating it yields CASSYVAGQGRDNSPLHF.

This clone came up once. The chain has TRBV5-8 and TRBJ2-1, with 7 bases lining up with TRBD1. V gave up 0 bases and J gave up 4 bases; unmatched junction bases: 4. The CDR3 is 15 residues long. CDR1 SGHTS and CDR2 YDEGEE come from the germline V gene. The CDR3 loop is CASSLGQGTYNEQFF. DNA for the CDR3: TGTGCCAGCAGCTTGGGACAGGGAACTTACAATGAGCAGTTCTTC.

This clone was observed a single time. The chain recombines TRBV19 with TRBJ2-7, with D perhaps matching TRBD1 (5 bases). Trimming removed 3 bases from V and 7 bases from J, with 19 bases in between. The germline V gene has CDR1 LNHDA and CDR2 SQIVND (reference sequence). This CDR3 comprises 15 residues. CDR3 sequence (DNA): TGTGCCAGTAGTATGAAAGGGCATCTTCAGGGTGAGCAGTACTTC. Protein product: CASSMKGHLQGEQYF.

About this clone: Sequence at one end of the junction differs from germline and may be a read error. The chain carries TRBV5-1 and TRBJ2-7; TRBD2 matches 7 bases. Germline V lookup: CDR1 SGHRS, CDR2 YFSETQ. The CDR3 contains 15 residues. The CDR3 sequence: CATSPMAGVSYEQYF. The CDR3 DNA reads as TGCGCCACCAGCCCGATGGCGGGGGTTTCCTACGAGCAGTACTTC.

The rearrangement joins TRBV9 to TRBJ1-1; 9 bases fit TRBD1. Per the germline V gene, CDR1 is SGDLS and CDR2 is YYNGEE. CDR3 size: 15 residues. The trim removed 2 bases at V and 11 bases at J, leaving 13 bases unmatched. CDR3 coding DNA: TGTGCCAGCAGCGTCCTCCCGGACAGGGGTGGAGGGGCTTTCTTT. Residues: CASSVLPDRGGGAFF.

The J gene is TRBJ2-5, the V gene TRBV11-3; 10 bases align to TRBD2. The trim removed 5 bases at V and 4 bases at J, leaving 4 bases unmatched. The CDR3 length is 14 residues. Per germline, CDR1 SGHNT and CDR2 YENEEA. CDR3 DNA: TGTGCCAGCAGCCTAAGCGGGAGGGGAGAGACCCAGTACTTC. Amino acid sequence: CASSLSGRGETQYF.

The V and J genes are TRBV20-1 and TRBJ1-2; TRBD1 might be the D (5 bases). The V gene's germline CDR1 is DFQATT and CDR2 SNEGSKA (reference sequence). V lost 3 bases, J lost 3 bases, and 11 bases lay in between. This CDR3 contains 13 residues. The CDR3 is CSASIRGYYGYTF. The CDR3 DNA sequence: TGCAGTGCTAGTATTAGGGGCTACTATGGCTACACCTTC.

The chain joins TRBV27 to TRBJ2-1; 7 positions match TRBD2. CDR1 and CDR2 from the germline V gene are MNHEY and SMNVEV (reference sequence). This CDR3 spans 14 amino acids. The junction had 12 bases not matched to a gene; V was cut back by 10 bases and J by 6 bases. The CDR3 DNA reads TGTGCCACCGCCACTAGCGAACTCCTCAATGAGCAGTTCTTC. Protein sequence: CATATSELLNEQFF.

The chain joins TRBV7-6 to TRBJ2-1, with 7 bases aligning to TRBD1. Unmatched junction bases numbered 2, after V lost 2 bases and J lost 1 base. CDR1 and CDR2 from the germline V gene are SGHVS and FNYEAQ. The CDR3 has 15 amino acids. The CDR3 DNA is TGTGCCAGCAGCTTATCAGGGGGATCCTACAATGAGCAGTTCTTC. It yields the protein CASSLSGGSYNEQFF. The variable domain in full, with the rest retrieved from reference TRBV7-6 and TRBJ2-1, is GAGVSQSPRYKVTKRGQDVALRCDPISGHVSLYWYRQALGQGPEFLTYFNYEAQQDKSGLPNDRFSAERPEGSISTLTIQRTEQRDSAMYRCASSLSGGSYNEQFFGPGTRLTVL.

Here the CDR3 reads CASSLETGGGEQYF. The DNA of the CDR3 is TGTGCCAGCAGCTTAGAAACAGGGGGCGGCGAGCAGTACTTC. The rearrangement joins TRBV7-9 to TRBJ2-7; 9 bases map to TRBD1. After removal of 1 base from V and 6 bases from J, the junction contained 4 bases not matched to a gene. This CDR3 is 14 amino acids long. CDR1 and CDR2 from the germline V gene are SEHNR and FQNEAQ (reference sequence).

The CDR3 DNA reads as TGTGCCAGTACCCAGAGGGGGACTAGCGGTGTTGCCGGGGAGCTGTTTTTT. Residues: CASTQRGTSGVAGELFF. The chain carries TRBV19 and TRBJ2-2; 11 bases match TRBD2. Germline V CDR1 and CDR2: LNHDA, SQIVND (reference sequence). There are 17 residues in the CDR3. Trimming took 7 bases from V and 6 from J; bases not matched to a gene: 13.

The chain joins TRBV6-5 to TRBJ2-1; TRBD2 aligns across 9 bases. Trimming cost V 0 bases and J 7 bases; bases outside gene matches: 7. Germline V gives CDR1 MNHEY, CDR2 SVGAGI. The CDR3 is 16 residues long. In DNA form, the CDR3 reads TGTGCCAGCAGTTACTCGACCCCTAGCGGGGCTAATGAGCAGTTCTTC. Residues: CASSYSTPSGANEQFF.

This clone came up once. For the CDR3, the DNA is TGTGCCAGTAGAAGACCGGGACTAGACAATGAGCAGTTCTTC. Its translation is CASRRPGLDNEQFF. The V gene is TRBV19, the J gene TRBJ2-1; 8 bases match TRBD2. Germline V lookup: CDR1 LNHDA, CDR2 SQIVND (reference sequence). The CDR3 has 14 residues. With V trimmed by 6 bases and J by 5 bases, 6 bases remained unmatched.

V usage is TRBV7-2 and J usage is TRBJ1-3, with D possibly being TRBD1 (6 bases). Germline V gene sequence: CDR1 SGHTA, CDR2 FQGNSA. CDR3 size: 15 residues. The V gene lost 5 bases and the J gene lost 8 bases, with 19 bases spanning the gap. The CDR3 loop is CASSEWGRRGDTIYF. Here the CDR3 DNA reads TGTGCCAGCAGCGAATGGGGGCGAAGAGGAGACACCATATATTTT.

The genes are TRBV5-1 and TRBJ2-3; no clear D gene. This CDR3 spans 12 amino acids. Per germline, CDR1 SGHRS and CDR2 YFSETQ. Trimming shortened V by 4 bases and J by 5 bases, and 8 bases separated the two germline ends. DNA for the CDR3: TGCGCCAGCAGCCAACAAATAGATACGCAGTATTTT. It yields the protein CASSQQIDTQYF.

This clone was recorded once. The V and J genes are TRBV11-3 and TRBJ1-6, with D unclear. Trimming removed 3 bases from V and 7 bases from J, with 7 bases in between. From germline, CDR1 is SGHNT and CDR2 YENEEA. The CDR3 has 13 residues. The CDR3 protein is CASSFERNSPLHF. CDR3 DNA: TGTGCCAGCAGCTTCGAGAGAAATTCACCCCTCCACTTT.

V gene TRBV5-8 combines with J gene TRBJ2-1, with TRBD2 matching over 9 bases. The CDR3 runs to 15 residues. Germline V gives CDR1 SGHTS, CDR2 YDEGEE. The ends lost 2 bases at V and 12 bases at J; junction bases unmatched: 12. The CDR3 region is CASSFGTSNVNRQFF. CDR3 DNA: TGTGCCAGCAGCTTCGGGACTAGCAATGTAAATAGGCAGTTCTTC. The entire variable domain, with the rest obtained from reference TRBV5-8 and TRBJ2-1, is as follows: EAGVTQSPTHLIKTRGQQATLRCSPISGHTSVYWYQQALGLGLQFLLWYDEGEERNRGNFPPRFSGRQFPNYSSELNVNALELEDSALYLCASSFGTSNVNRQFFGPGTRLTVL.

The rearrangement links TRBV24-1 to TRBJ2-1, with D perhaps TRBD1 (7 bases). In germline, CDR1 is KGHDR, CDR2 SFDVKD. The CDR3 has 16 amino acids. Trimming stripped 2 bases from V and 1 base from J, with 11 bases between. CDR3 sequence reads: CATSDWRGQSYNEQFF. In DNA form, the CDR3 reads TGTGCCACCAGTGATTGGAGGGGACAGTCCTACAATGAGCAGTTCTTC.

The rearrangement uses TRBV7-2 and TRBJ2-2; D perhaps matches TRBD2 (5 bases). Germline CDR1 and CDR2: SGHTA and FQGNSA. Trimming took 1 base from V and 3 from J, leaving 9 bases between them. CDR3 length: 15 residues. CDR3 sequence (DNA): TGTGCCAGCAGCTTAGAGGGAGTTTACACCGGGGAGCTGTTTTTT. Translation gives CASSLEGVYTGELFF.

V usage is TRBV6-2 or TRBV6-3 and J usage is TRBJ1-5; a weak D match, TRBD1 (6 bases). Trimming pared 0 bases from V and 0 bases from J, leaving 12 bases between. Per germline, CDR1 MNHEY and CDR2 SVGEGT. The CDR3 has 17 amino acids. CDR3 DNA: TGTGCCAGCAGTTACTCGATTTTGGACAGTAGCAATCAGCCCCAGCATTTT. It specifies CASSYSILDSSNQPQHF.

This sequence joins TRBV29-1 and TRBJ2-7; D is possibly TRBD1 (5 bases). CDR1 is SQVTM, CDR2 ANQGSEA, per germline. Trimming stripped 1 base from V and 6 bases from J, with 16 bases between. The CDR3 has 14 amino acids. CDR3 DNA sequence: TGCAGCGTTGAAGTCGGAAAGGGAAGGGGCGAGCAGTACTTC. This sequence encodes CSVEVGKGRGEQYF.

The sample holds one count of this clone. This chain joins TRBV28 and TRBJ1-2, with 7 bases aligning to TRBD1. The CDR3 has 14 residues. Germline values: CDR1 MDHEN, CDR2 SYDVKM. The trim removed 1 base at V and 7 bases at J, leaving 6 bases unmatched. CDR3 residues: CASSLYDRVGGYTF. The DNA for the CDR3 is TGTGCCAGCAGTTTATACGACAGGGTGGGTGGCTACACCTTC.

In nucleotides, the CDR3 is TGTGCCAGCAGCTTGGGTGGACAGGGAGGACCATACGAGCAGTACTTC. Its protein product is CASSLGGQGGPYEQYF. The V call is TRBV7-9, the J call TRBJ2-7, with 8 nucleotides matching TRBD1. The germline CDR1 and CDR2 sequences are SEHNR and FQNEAQ (reference sequence). This CDR3 is built from 16 residues. V shed 3 bases and J 4 bases; nucleotides not matched to a gene: 11.

This clone was picked up one time. The chain is built from TRBV11-2 and TRBJ2-1; TRBD1 aligns across 7 bases. V lost 2 bases and J lost 14; bases outside the gene matches: 6. This CDR3 contains 12 residues. Germline CDR1 reads SGHAT; CDR2 reads FQNNGV. The CDR3 DNA reads TGTGCCAGCAGCTTAAGAGGGGGCTCAAAGTTCTTC. Translation: CASSLRGGSKFF. The whole variable domain, filled in from reference TRBV11-2 and TRBJ2-1, reads EAGVAQSPRYKIIEKRQSVAFWCNPISGHATLYWYQQILGQGPKLLIQFQNNGVVDDSQLPKDRFSAERLKGVDSTLKIQPAKLEDSAVYLCASSLRGGSKFFGPGTRLTVL.

The chain uses TRBV5-6 and TRBJ2-7; 8 positions agree with TRBD1. The germline gives CDR1 SGHDT, CDR2 YYEEEE. The CDR3 sequence is 15 residues long. V shed 4 bases, J shed 1 base, and the junction held 7 bases outside the gene matches. CDR3 loop: CASSPTTGGSYEQYF. The DNA of the CDR3 is TGTGCCAGCAGCCCGACCACAGGGGGATCCTACGAGCAGTACTTC. The complete variable domain, with remaining parts taken from reference TRBV5-6 and TRBJ2-7, reads DAGVTQSPTHLIKTRGQQVTLRCSPKSGHDTVSWYQQALGQGPQFIFQYYEEEERQRGNFPDRFSGHQFPNYSSELNVNALLLGDSALYLCASSPTTGGSYEQYFGPGTRLTVT.